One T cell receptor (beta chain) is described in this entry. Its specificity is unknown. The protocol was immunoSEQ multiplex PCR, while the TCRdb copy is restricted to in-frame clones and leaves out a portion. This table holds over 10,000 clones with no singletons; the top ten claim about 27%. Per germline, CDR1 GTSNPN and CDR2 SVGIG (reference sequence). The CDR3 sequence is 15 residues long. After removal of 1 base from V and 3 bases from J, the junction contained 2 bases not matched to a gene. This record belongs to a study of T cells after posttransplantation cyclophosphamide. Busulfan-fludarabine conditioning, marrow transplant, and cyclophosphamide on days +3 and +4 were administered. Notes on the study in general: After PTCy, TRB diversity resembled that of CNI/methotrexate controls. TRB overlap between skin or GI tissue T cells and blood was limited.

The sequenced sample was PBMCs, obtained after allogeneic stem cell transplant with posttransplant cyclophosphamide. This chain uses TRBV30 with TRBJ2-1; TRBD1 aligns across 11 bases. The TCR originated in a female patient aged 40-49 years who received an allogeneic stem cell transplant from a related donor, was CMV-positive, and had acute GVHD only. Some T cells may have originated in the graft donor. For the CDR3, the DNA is TGTGCCTGGAGTGGCGGGACAGGGGGCTACAATGAGCAGTTCTTC. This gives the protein CAWSGGTGGYNEQFF. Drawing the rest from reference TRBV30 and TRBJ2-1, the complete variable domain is SQTIHQWPATLVQPVGSPLSLECTVEGTSNPNLYWYRQAAGRGLQLLFYSVGIGQISSEVPQNLSASRPQDRQFILSSKKLLLSDSGFYLCAWSGGTGGYNEQFFGPGTRLTVL.